This TCR beta chain was captured in a study of T cell changes during pregnancy in multiple sclerosis. TCRdb keeps only in-frame clones here, not all; method: immunoSEQ multiplex PCR. The sample comprises under 95,000 clones, about nine tenths of which are singletons, and around 1.7% rests with the top ten. The V end lost 7 bases, the J end lost 1 base, and 10 bases lay between the germline ends. Germline V CDR1 and CDR2: LNHDA, SQIVND (reference sequence). The CDR3 has 13 residues. This chain links TRBV19 with TRBJ1-1; TRBD1 is a possible D gene (6 bases). The origin of this receptor is a female donor in good health, enrolled as a control in a pregnancy study. The sequenced sample was peripheral blood, obtained after pregnancy. The CDR3 sequence: CASKGGWNTEAFF. The CDR3 DNA reads TGTGCCAGTAAAGGGGGTTGGAACACTGAAGCTTTCTTT. The full variable domain, rest sourced from reference TRBV19 and TRBJ1-1, is DGGITQSPKYLFRKEGQNVTLSCEQNLNHDAMYWYRQDPGQGLRLIYYSQIVNDFQKGDIAEGYSVSREKKESFPLTVTSAQKNPTAFYLCASKGGWNTEAFFGQGTRLTVV.